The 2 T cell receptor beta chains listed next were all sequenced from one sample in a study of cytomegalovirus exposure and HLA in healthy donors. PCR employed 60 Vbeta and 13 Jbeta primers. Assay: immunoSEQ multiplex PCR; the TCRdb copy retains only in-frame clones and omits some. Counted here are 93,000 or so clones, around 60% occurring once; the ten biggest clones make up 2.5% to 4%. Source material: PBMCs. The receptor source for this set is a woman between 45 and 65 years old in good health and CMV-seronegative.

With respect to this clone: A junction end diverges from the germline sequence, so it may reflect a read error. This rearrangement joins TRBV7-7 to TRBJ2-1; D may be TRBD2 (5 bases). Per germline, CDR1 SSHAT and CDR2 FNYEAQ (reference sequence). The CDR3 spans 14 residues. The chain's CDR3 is CASSLGPEGYEQFF. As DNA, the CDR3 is TGTGCTAGCAGCTTAGGACCCGAGGGCTATGAGCAGTTCTTC.

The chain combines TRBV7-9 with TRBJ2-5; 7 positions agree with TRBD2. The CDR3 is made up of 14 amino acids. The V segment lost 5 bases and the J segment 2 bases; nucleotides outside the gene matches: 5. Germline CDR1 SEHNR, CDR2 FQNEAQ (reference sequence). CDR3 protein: CASSRTGGQETQYF. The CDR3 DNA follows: TGTGCCAGCAGCCGAACGGGGGGACAAGAGACCCAGTACTTC.